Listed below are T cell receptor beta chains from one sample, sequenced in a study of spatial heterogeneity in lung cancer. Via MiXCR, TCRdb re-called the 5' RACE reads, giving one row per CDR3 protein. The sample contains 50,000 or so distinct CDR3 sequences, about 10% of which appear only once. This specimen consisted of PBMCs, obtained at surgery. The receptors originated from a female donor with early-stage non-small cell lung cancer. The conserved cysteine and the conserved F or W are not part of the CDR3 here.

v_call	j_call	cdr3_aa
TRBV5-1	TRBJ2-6	ASGPGHSSGANVLT
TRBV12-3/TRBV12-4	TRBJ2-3	ASSPSGASTDTQY
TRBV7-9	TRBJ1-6	ASSLNDRPDNSPLH
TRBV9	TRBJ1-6	ASSVVADNSPLH
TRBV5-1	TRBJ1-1	ASRSGGNTEAF
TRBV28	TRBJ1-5	ASSQQPLNQPQH
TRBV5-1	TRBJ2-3	ASSLETTDTQY
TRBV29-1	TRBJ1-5	SVNGRGGNQPQH
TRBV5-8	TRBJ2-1	ASSHRLAGGNEQF
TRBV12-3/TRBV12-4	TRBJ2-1	ASSLHSSYNEQF
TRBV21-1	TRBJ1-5	ASSAHPGDRNQPQH
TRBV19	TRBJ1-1	ASSTGRSWNTEAF
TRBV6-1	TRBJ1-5	ASSDSGWRPQH
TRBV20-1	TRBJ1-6	SAREGTPNSPLH
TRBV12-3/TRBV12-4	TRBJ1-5	ASSLLWTGVGNQPQH
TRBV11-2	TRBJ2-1	ASSLAVYNEQF
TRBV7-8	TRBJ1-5	ASSLVSGFGQPQH
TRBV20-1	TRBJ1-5	SARTVGGGPQPQH
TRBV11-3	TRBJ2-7	ASSFASGPAYEQY
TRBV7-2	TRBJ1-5	ASSPDGLQNQPQH
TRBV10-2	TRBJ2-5	ASSGTGGGETQY
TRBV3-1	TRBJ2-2	ASSQVVLRSGPSRTGELF
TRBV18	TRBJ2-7	ASSPDTYEQY
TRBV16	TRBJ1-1	ASSPWTGGTEAF
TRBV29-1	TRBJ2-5	SVEGIAGKYQETQY
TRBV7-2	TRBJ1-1	ASSQDWEYTEAF
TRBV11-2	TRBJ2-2	ASSFVWGPGELF
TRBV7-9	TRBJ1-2	ASSFDRGYYGYT
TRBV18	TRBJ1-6	ASSSDSGSPLH
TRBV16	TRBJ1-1	ASSYRGRWGMNTEAF
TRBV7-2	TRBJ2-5	ASSSQGQPQETQY
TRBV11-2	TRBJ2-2	ASSQSSGGAGGGELF
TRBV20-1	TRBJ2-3	SARPEPTDTQY
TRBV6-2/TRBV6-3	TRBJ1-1	ASSIGQAGGAF
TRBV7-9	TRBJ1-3	ASSRSGVSGNTIY
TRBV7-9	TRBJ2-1	ASRSGAYSYNEQF
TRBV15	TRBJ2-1	ATNRDAGTSGSSYNEQF
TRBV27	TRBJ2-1	ASSFPTSGGEYNEQF
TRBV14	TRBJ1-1	ASSHMSGTEAF
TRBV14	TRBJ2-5	ASSQNRAQETQY
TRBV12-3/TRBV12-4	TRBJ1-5	ASSPQGARQPQH
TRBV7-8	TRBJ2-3	ASSGYRGSLSGTQY
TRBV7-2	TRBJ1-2	ASSLVNNYGYT